Shown below are 18 T cell receptor beta chains from a single sample sequenced in a study of response to subunit inactivated influenza vaccine. MiXCR was run by TCRdb on the RT-PCR reads, yielding one entry per CDR3 protein. The repertoire holds roughly 500,000 distinct CDR3 sequences, with more than 15% as singletons. The material was CD4+ T cells sorted from PBMCs, obtained 23 to 25 months after vaccination. These receptors all come from a man between 50 and 69 years old who received an inactivated influenza vaccine.

The chain links TRBV4-3 to TRBJ2-7; 7 bases fit TRBD2. The CDR3 loop spans 14 amino acids. Germline V lookup: CDR1 LGHNA, CDR2 YSLEER. The trim removed 2 bases at V and 4 bases at J, leaving 5 bases unmatched. CDR3 protein: CASSQWEGPYEQYF. CDR3 nucleotides: TGCGCCAGCAGCCAATGGGAGGGCCCTTACGAGCAGTACTTC.

This clonotype was seen a handful of times. This sequence joins TRBV20-1 and TRBJ1-4; D remains unclear. The CDR3 totals 13 residues. The V end lost 1 base, the J end lost 6 bases, and 9 bases lay between the germline ends. The V gene's germline CDR1 is DFQATT and CDR2 SNEGSKA (reference sequence). The CDR3 protein is CSARADLDEKLFF. DNA for the CDR3: TGCAGTGCTAGAGCTGATTTGGATGAAAAACTGTTTTTT.

This clonotype was seen more than once but under ten times. The rearrangement joins TRBV12-3 or TRBV12-4 to TRBJ2-1; 8 nucleotides line up with TRBD2. The CDR3 length is 15 residues. V lost 6 bases and J lost 0; bases outside the gene matches: 4. The CDR3: CASRPSGSSYNEQFF. CDR3 DNA: TGTGCCAGCAGACCCAGCGGGAGCTCCTACAATGAGCAGTTCTTC.

The chain employs TRBV20-1 and TRBJ2-7; 8 bases line up with TRBD2. The CDR3 runs to 16 residues. J was trimmed by 6 bases and V by 6 bases; bases with no gene match: 19. Germline assignment: CDR1 DFQATT and CDR2 SNEGSKA (reference sequence). The CDR3 region is CSAQKRNLREAREQYF. The CDR3 DNA follows: TGCAGTGCGCAAAAAAGGAATTTGCGGGAGGCGCGCGAGCAGTACTTC.

This clonotype was observed many times. This sequence joins TRBV11-2 and TRBJ2-3; TRBD1 matches at 7 bases. The CDR3 consists of 15 residues. CDR1 and CDR2 (germline): SGHAT, FQNNGV. V dropped 3 bases and J dropped 0; count of bases not matched to a gene: 3. The CDR3 sequence: CASSLTGSSTDTQYF. CDR3 nucleotides: TGTGCCAGCAGCTTGACAGGGTCTAGCACAGATACGCAGTATTTT. Combining the CDR3 with reference TRBV11-2 and TRBJ2-3 gives the whole variable domain EAGVAQSPRYKIIEKRQSVAFWCNPISGHATLYWYQQILGQGPKLLIQFQNNGVVDDSQLPKDRFSAERLKGVDSTLKIQPAKLEDSAVYLCASSLTGSSTDTQYFGPGTRLTVL.

The chain uses TRBV28 and TRBJ1-2, with TRBD1 identical over 9 bases. In germline, CDR1 is MDHEN, CDR2 SYDVKM. The J segment lost 4 bases and the V segment lost 5 bases, leaving 14 bases of the junction unmatched. The CDR3 totals 17 residues. In DNA form, the CDR3 reads TGTGCCAGCAGTCCCCCTCTCGGGACAGGGTTACCCTATGGCTACACCTTC. Translation gives CASSPPLGTGLPYGYTF.

This sequence joins TRBV20-1 and TRBJ2-3; D uncertain. Germline CDR1 reads DFQATT; CDR2 reads SNEGSKA (reference sequence). The V end was cut by 5 bases, the J end by 2 bases, with 17 bases between. There are 15 residues in the CDR3. The CDR3: CSAPPLSTLTDTQYF. CDR3 bases: TGCAGTGCTCCACCCTTGAGCACGCTCACAGATACGCAGTATTTT.

The chain joins TRBV12-3 or TRBV12-4 to TRBJ2-2; TRBD1 might be the D (6 bases). V was cut by 7 bases and J by 7 bases, with 16 bases left in between. The CDR3 is made up of 14 amino acids. The CDR3, as DNA: TGTGCCAGCACCCAGGGGATTCTAGTCGGGGAGCTGTTTTTT. This encodes CASTQGILVGELFF.

This clonotype was detected ten times or more. The chain links TRBV12-3 or TRBV12-4 to TRBJ1-3; no clear D. The CDR3 length is 15 residues. V was clipped by 6 bases and J by 0 bases, with 12 bases between them. The CDR3 DNA follows: TGTGCCAGCAGGATAGACCGTATCTCTGGAAACACCATATATTTT. Its protein product is CASRIDRISGNTIYF.

The sample holds a few counts of this clonotype. The chain joins TRBV6-6 to TRBJ1-3; maybe TRBD1 (5 bases). Trimming stripped 4 bases from V and 2 bases from J, with 6 bases between. CDR1 is MNHNY, CDR2 SVGAGI, per germline (reference sequence). This CDR3 comprises 13 residues. CDR3 residues: CASSLGAGNTIYF. The CDR3 region has the DNA TGTGCCAGCAGTTTAGGGGCTGGAAACACCATATATTTT.

This chain connects TRBV6-5 to TRBJ2-5; 7 bases match TRBD1. Germline trimming cut 4 bases from V and 1 base from J; bases unmatched to any gene: 6. Germline CDR1 MNHEY, CDR2 SVGAGI. The CDR3 spans 15 residues. The CDR3 region is CASSSSTGVQETQYF. Written as DNA, the CDR3 is TGTGCCAGCAGTTCGTCAACAGGGGTCCAAGAGACCCAGTACTTC.

This clonotype showed up many times. This rearrangement joins TRBV28 to TRBJ2-2; possibly TRBD1 or TRBD2 for D (7 bases each). The length of the CDR3 is 17 residues. V was shortened by 4 bases and J by 2 bases, with 17 bases between the two germline ends. CDR1 is MDHEN and CDR2 is SYDVKM in the germline V gene. The CDR3 nucleotides are TGTGCCAGCAGTTCCCCCCGACAGGGACTAAACACCGGGGAGCTGTTTTTT. It yields the protein CASSSPRQGLNTGELFF.

V is TRBV4-1 and J is TRBJ2-1; 9 bases are shared with TRBD2. There are 16 residues in the CDR3. Trimming took 0 bases from V and 8 from J; bases not matched to a gene: 8. The germline gives CDR1 MGHRA, CDR2 YSYEKL. CDR3 protein: CASSQEVAGVVYEQFF. CDR3 in DNA: TGCGCCAGCAGCCAAGAGGTAGCGGGGGTTGTTTATGAGCAGTTCTTC.

The chain links TRBV6-1 to TRBJ1-4, with TRBD1 matching 9 bases. Germline V gene sequence: CDR1 MNHNS, CDR2 SASEGT. The CDR3 sequence is 17 residues long. The V segment lost 6 bases and the J segment 7 bases; nucleotides outside the gene matches: 15. CDR3 DNA sequence: TGTGCCAGCAGCAACACCCCGGACAGGGGTGAGAGTGAAAAACTGTTTTTT. It yields the protein CASSNTPDRGESEKLFF.

V gene TRBV3-1 combines with J gene TRBJ2-3, with TRBD2 matching 8 bases. Unmatched junction bases numbered 8, after V lost 1 base and J lost 8 bases. Germline V CDR1 and CDR2: LGHDT, YNNKEL (reference sequence). CDR3 length: 15 residues. CDR3 in DNA: TGTGCCAGCAGCCAAGGATTTGGCACTAGCGGTACGCAGTATTTT. Encoded protein: CASSQGFGTSGTQYF.

The genes are TRBV4-1 and TRBJ2-5, with a tentative D call TRBD1 (5 bases). The CDR3 runs to 13 residues. In germline, CDR1 is MGHRA, CDR2 YSYEKL. Trimming removed 0 bases at V and 8 bases at J, with 10 bases between. DNA of the CDR3: TGCGCCAGCAGCCAAGATAGGGGTTCAACCCAGTACTTC. This codes for CASSQDRGSTQYF.

This clonotype turned up a few times. The CDR3, as DNA: TGTGCCAGCAGTTCTGCGGACAGGGGACTCTTTGGTGGAAACATTCAGTACTTC. Protein sequence: CASSSADRGLFGGNIQYF. The V gene is TRBV6-2 or TRBV6-3, the J gene TRBJ2-4, with 9 bases fitting TRBD1. The CDR3 is made up of 18 amino acids. CDR1 is MNHEY and CDR2 is SVGEGT in the germline V gene. Unmatched junction bases numbered 16, after V lost 4 bases and J lost 6 bases.

The rearrangement links TRBV27 to TRBJ2-1; 8 bases align to TRBD2. This CDR3 is built from 19 residues. V was pared by 1 base and J by 1 base, with 12 bases of the junction left unmatched. Germline V lookup: CDR1 MNHEY, CDR2 SMNVEV (reference sequence). The CDR3 reads CASSLWPYQRERSYNEQFF. In DNA, the CDR3 is TGTGCCAGCAGTTTATGGCCCTATCAGCGGGAGAGGTCCTACAATGAGCAGTTCTTC.